What follows are 2 T cell receptor beta chains derived from one specimen sequenced in a study of blood T cell repertoires in COVID-19. The protocol was immunoSEQ multiplex PCR, while the TCRdb copy is restricted to in-frame clones and leaves out a portion. The sample lists some 180,000 clones; around nine tenths were seen once. Input material: peripheral blood. These receptors came from a man between 45 and 60 years old with COVID-19, enrolled during active disease.

The rearrangement uses TRBV18 and TRBJ2-7; D unclear. V shed 2 bases and J shed 3 bases, with 20 bases lying between them. Germline V gene sequence: CDR1 KGHSH, CDR2 LQKENI. The CDR3 loop spans 17 amino acids. CDR3 loop: CASSPRSKAASNYEQYF. The CDR3 coding sequence is TGTGCCAGCTCACCAAGGTCCAAGGCGGCCTCCAACTACGAGCAGTACTTC.

The chain joins TRBV6-5 to TRBJ1-4; D not certain. The CDR3 loop spans 14 amino acids. Trimming removed 0 bases from V and 0 bases from J, with 2 bases in between. Germline V gene data show CDR1 as MNHEY and CDR2 as SVGAGI. CDR3 DNA: TGTGCCAGCAGTTACTCCACAACTAATGAAAAACTGTTTTTT. The encoded protein is CASSYSTTNEKLFF.